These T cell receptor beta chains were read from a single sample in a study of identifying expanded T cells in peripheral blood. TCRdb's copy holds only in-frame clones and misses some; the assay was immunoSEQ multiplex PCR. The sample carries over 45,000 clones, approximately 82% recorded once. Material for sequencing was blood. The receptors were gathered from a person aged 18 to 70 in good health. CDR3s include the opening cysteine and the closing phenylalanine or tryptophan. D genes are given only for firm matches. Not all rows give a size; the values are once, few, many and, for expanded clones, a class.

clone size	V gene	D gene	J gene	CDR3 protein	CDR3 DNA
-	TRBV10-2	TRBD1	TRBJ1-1	CASRPTGDNTEAFF	TGCGCCAGCAGGCCCACAGGGGACAACACTGAAGCTTTCTTT
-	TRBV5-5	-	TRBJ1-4	CASSPTPGTTNEKLFF	TGTGCCAGCAGCCCAACTCCGGGCACAACTAATGAAAAACTGTTTTTT
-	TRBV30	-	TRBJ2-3	CAWTAGRTDTQYF	TGTGCCTGGACGGCGGGGCGGACAGATACGCAGTATTTT
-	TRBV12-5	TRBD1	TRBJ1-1	CASGSMTGGNTEAFF	TGTGCTAGTGGTTCAATGACAGGGGGGAACACTGAAGCTTTCTTT
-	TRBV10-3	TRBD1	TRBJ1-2	CAISESGTARYGYTF	TGTGCCATCAGTGAGTCGGGGACAGCACGCTATGGCTACACCTTC
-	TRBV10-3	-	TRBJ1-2	CAISPLGSGGYTF	TGTGCCATCAGCCCATTAGGCAGCGGTGGCTACACCTTC
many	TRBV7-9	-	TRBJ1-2	CASSPGPNYGYTF	TGTGCCAGCTCGCCAGGCCCTAACTATGGCTACACCTTC
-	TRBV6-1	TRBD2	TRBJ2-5	CASSELAGGPETQYF	TGTGCCAGCAGTGAACTAGCGGGAGGGCCAGAGACCCAGTACTTC
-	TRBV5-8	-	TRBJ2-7	CASRKGGGAYEQYF	TGTGCCAGCCGAAAGGGAGGGGGGGCCTACGAGCAGTACTTC
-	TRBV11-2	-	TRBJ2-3	CASSLDGGSTDTQYF	TGTGCCAGCAGCTTAGACGGGGGTAGCACAGATACGCAGTATTTT
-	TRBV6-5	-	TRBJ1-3	CASSRGGGNTIYF	TGTGCCAGCAGTAGGGGAGGAGGGAACACCATATATTTT
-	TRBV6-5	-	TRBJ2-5	CASSYTALGRETQYF	TGTGCCAGCAGTTATACGGCCCTCGGTCGGGAGACCCAGTACTTC
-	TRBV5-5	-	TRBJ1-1	CASSEFWTAMNTEAFF	TGTGCCAGCAGTGAATTTTGGACAGCCATGAACACTGAAGCTTTCTTT
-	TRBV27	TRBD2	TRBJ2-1	CASSVAGGFNEQFF	TGTGCCAGCAGTGTGGCGGGGGGATTCAATGAGCAGTTCTTC
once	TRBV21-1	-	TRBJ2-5	CASSVLERNSPRAQYF	TGTGCCAGCAGCGTCCTTGAGCGGAACAGCCCGCGGGCCCAGTACTTC
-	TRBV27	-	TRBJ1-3	CASRRDLLGDTIYF	TGTGCCAGCAGACGTGACCTCCTGGGGGACACCATATATTTT
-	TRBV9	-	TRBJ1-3	CASSVGAISGNTIYF	TGTGCCAGCAGCGTAGGAGCGATCTCTGGAAACACCATATATTTT
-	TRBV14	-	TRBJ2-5	CASSQETSGGETQYF	TGTGCCAGCAGCCAAGAGACAAGTGGCGGGGAGACCCAGTACTTC
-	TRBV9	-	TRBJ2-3	CASSVVGGADTQYF	TGTGCCAGCAGCGTAGTGGGGGGAGCGGATACGCAGTATTTT
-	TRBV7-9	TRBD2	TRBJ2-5	CASSLRAGERETQYF	TGTGCCAGCAGCTTAAGGGCGGGAGAACGAGAGACCCAGTACTTC